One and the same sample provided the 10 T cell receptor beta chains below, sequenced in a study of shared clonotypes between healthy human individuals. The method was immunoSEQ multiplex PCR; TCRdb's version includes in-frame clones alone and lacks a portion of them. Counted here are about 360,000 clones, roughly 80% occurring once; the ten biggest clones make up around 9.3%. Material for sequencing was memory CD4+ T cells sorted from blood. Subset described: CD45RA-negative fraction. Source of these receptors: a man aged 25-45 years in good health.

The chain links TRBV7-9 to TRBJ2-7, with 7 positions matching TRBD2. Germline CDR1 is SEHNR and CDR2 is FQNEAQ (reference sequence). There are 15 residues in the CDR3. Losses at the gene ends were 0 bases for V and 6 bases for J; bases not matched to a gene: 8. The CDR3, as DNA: TGTGCCAGCAGCTTAGCATTGGCGGGAGTCGGCGAGCAGTACTTC. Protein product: CASSLALAGVGEQYF.

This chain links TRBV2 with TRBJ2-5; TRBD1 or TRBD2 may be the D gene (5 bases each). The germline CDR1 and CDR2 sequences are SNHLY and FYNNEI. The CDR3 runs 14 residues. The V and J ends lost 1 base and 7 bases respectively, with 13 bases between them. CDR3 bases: TGTGCCAGCAGTGAAGTTGTTGGGGGAAGGACCCAGTACTTC. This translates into CASSEVVGGRTQYF. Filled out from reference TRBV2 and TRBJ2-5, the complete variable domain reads EPEVTQTPSHQVTQMGQEVILRCVPISNHLYFYWYRQILGQKVEFLVSFYNNEISEKSEIFDDQFSVERPDGSNFTLKIRSTKLEDSAMYFCASSEVVGGRTQYFGPGTRLLVL.

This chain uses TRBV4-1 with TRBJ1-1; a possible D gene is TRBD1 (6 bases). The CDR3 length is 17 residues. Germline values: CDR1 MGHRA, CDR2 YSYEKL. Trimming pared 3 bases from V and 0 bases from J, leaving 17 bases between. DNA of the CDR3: TGCGCCAGCAGCCACGGAAGGGGGACGCAGTTGAACACTGAAGCTTTCTTT. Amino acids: CASSHGRGTQLNTEAFF.

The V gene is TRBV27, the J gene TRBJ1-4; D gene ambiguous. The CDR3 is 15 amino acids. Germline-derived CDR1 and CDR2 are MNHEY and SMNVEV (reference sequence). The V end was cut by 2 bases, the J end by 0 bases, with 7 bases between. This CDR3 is CASSLRHTTNEKLFF. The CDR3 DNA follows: TGTGCCAGCAGTTTACGGCACACAACTAATGAAAAACTGTTTTTT.

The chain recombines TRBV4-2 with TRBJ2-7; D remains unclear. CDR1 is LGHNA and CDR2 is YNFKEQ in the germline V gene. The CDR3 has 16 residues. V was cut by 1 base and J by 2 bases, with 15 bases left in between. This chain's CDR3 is CASSQGLPDSTYEQYF. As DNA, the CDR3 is TGTGCCAGCAGCCAAGGCCTACCCGATTCAACCTACGAGCAGTACTTC.

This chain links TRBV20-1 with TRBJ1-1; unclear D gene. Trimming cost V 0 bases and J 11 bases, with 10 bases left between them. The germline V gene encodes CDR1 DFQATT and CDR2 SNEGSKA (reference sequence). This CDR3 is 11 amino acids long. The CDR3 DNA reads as TGCAGTGCTAGAGATCGGGTCCCGGCTTTCTTT. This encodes CSARDRVPAFF.

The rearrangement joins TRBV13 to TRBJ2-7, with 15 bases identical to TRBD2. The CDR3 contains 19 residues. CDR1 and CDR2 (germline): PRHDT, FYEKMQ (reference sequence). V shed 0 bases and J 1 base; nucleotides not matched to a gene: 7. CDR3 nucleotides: TGTGCCAGCAGCTTAGGCCCTGGACTAGCGGGAGGGATTTCCTACGAGCAGTACTTC. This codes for CASSLGPGLAGGISYEQYF.

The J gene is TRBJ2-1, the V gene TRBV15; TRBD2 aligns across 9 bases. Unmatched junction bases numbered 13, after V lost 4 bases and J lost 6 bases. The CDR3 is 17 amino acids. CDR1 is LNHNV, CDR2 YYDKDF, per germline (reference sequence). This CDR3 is CATSKGDAGGPFNEQFF. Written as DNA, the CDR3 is TGTGCCACCAGCAAAGGCGACGCGGGAGGGCCCTTCAATGAGCAGTTCTTC.

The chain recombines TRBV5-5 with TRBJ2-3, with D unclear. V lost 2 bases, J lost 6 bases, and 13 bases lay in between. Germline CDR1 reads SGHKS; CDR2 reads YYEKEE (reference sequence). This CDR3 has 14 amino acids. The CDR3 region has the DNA TGTGCCAGCAGCTTCTTAGTGAGTGGGGATACGCAGTATTTT. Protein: CASSFLVSGDTQYF.

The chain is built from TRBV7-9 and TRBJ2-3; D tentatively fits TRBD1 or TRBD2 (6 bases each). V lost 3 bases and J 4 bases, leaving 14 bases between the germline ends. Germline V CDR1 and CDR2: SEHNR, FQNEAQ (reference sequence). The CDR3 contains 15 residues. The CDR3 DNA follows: TGTGCCAGCAGCTTTAGGTCGGGGGCGGCAGATACGCAGTATTTT. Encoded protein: CASSFRSGAADTQYF.